What follows is one TCR beta chain and its context. Its antigen is currently not known. No clone much larger than this one lies a single base away; base qualities are absent. This entry is derived from a study of blood T cell repertoires in COVID-19 (dated by TCRdb to the early 2020s). With regard to the full study: The collaborator samples originated in the United States, Italy and Spain and spanned the acute and convalescent phases of COVID-19. Deeply sampled blood TCRbeta repertoires from subjects exposed to, actively infected with, or recovered from COVID-19 were included in the dataset. The material from the prospective study consisted of cDNA or gDNA derived from T cells, B-cell-depleted T cells, or PBMCs. Where available, HLA class I and class II types were taken from metadata supplied by the sample provider and were not determined by assay-based typing. Sample metadata almost always included a de-identified subject ID, COVID-19 status, age in years and sex. The repertoires were made available in a free public database intended to serve as a resource for research on the immune response to SARS-CoV-2. The samples were drawn from the first 160 participants of the ongoing ImmuneRACE study and from 1,254 subjects provided by 6 global collaborators. General study outcomes and caveats: How much clinical and demographic metadata was included differed by source and by participant, and the metadata was provided uncurated.

The collaborating institutions used their own protocols to collect whole blood in K2EDTA tubes. For TCRbeta analysis, collaborators shipped samples in one of three forms: frozen whole blood, isolated PBMCs, or DNA extracted from either of those sample types. The immunoSEQ Assay, a bias-controlled multiplex PCR, was used to amplify TCRbeta CDR3 regions from genomic DNA. In the original analysis: The number of nucleated cells in each sample was estimated from the amplification of reference gene primers within the assay. To quantify the absolute abundance of each unique TCRbeta CDR3 rearrangement, sequence reads were collapsed and filtered. For each sample, productive Simpson clonality was calculated as the square root of Simpson's diversity index across productive rearrangements. The immuneACCESS repertoire file appears here via TCRdb, limited to in-frame rearrangements. These files lack a portion of the clones; in checked studies, under half of the deficit traces to unresolved V genes, and the cause of the others is not known. V and J calls and clone size are given by that table; D and trimming were obtained from the DNA. For this sample the table gives about 73,000 clones, of which approximately 84% were detected only once. 25% to 30% of the sample belongs to the ten largest clones.

The cysteine opens and the phenylalanine closes a CDR3 of 15 amino acids. The sequence is cut down to CDR3 DNA, 45 bases in frame from base 1. The junction shows trimming of 0 bases on V and 7 bases on J, and the gene matches do not reach 6 bases of it. Taken from the germline V gene, the CDR1 and CDR2 loops are MNHEY and SVGAGI. The sequencing sample was made of peripheral blood. This clonotype was sampled from a human donor in a cohort sampled during active COVID-19. The chain was built from TRBV6-5 and TRBJ2-7, with 10 bases in between that match TRBD1. Here the CDR3 is given as CASSYSRTGGKEQYF. Read as DNA, the sequence is TGTGCCAGCAGTTACTCGAGGACAGGGGGTAAAGAGCAGTACTTC.